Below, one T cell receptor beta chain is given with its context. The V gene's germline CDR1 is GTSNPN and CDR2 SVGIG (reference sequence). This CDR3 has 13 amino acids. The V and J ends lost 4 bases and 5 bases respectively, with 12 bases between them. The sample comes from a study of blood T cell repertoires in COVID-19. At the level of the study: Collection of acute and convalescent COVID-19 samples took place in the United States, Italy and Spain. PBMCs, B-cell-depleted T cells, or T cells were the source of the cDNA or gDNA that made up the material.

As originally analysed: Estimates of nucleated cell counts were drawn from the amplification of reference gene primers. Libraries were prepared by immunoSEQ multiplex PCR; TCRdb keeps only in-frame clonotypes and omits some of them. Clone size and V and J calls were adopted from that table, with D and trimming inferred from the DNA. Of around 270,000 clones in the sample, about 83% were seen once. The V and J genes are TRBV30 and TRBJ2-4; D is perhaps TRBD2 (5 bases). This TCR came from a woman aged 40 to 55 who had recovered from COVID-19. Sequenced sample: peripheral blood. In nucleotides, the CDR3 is TGTGCCTGGAACCGGGGTGGGCAAAACATTCAGTACTTC. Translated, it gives CAWNRGGQNIQYF. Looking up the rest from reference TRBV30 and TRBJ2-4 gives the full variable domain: SQTIHQWPATLVQPVGSPLSLECTVEGTSNPNLYWYRQAAGRGLQLLFYSVGIGQISSEVPQNLSASRPQDRQFILSSKKLLLSDSGFYLCAWNRGGQNIQYFGAGTRLSVL.